The 27 T cell receptor beta chains given below trace back to one sample, sequenced in a study of OX40 agonist ivuxolimab in advanced cancers. The method was immunoSEQ multiplex PCR; TCRdb's version includes in-frame clones alone and lacks a portion of them. The table lists around 130,000 clones, around 93% of them singletons. Sequencing was performed on CD4+ or CD8+ T cells sorted from blood, taken in a trial of the OX40 agonist ivuxolimab. Receptors were obtained from an adult with an advanced solid tumor such as melanoma, head and neck, liver or kidney cancer.

The chain employs TRBV13 and TRBJ2-7; the match to TRBD2 covers 10 bases. Germline V CDR1 and CDR2: PRHDT, FYEKMQ (reference sequence). The CDR3 totals 14 residues. V lost 5 bases and J lost 6; bases outside the gene matches: 7. Here the CDR3 reads CASSPGLAKPEQYF. The CDR3 DNA is TGTGCCAGCAGCCCGGGACTAGCGAAACCCGAGCAGTACTTC.

V and J are TRBV7-8 and TRBJ1-3, with D unclear. Trimming took 5 bases from V and 4 from J, leaving 12 bases between them. Germline CDR1 and CDR2: SGHVS and FQNEAQ. The CDR3 covers 14 residues. The CDR3 nucleotides are TGTGCCAGCAGCAAATGGACTGACGGAAACACCATATATTTT. It specifies CASSKWTDGNTIYF.

The chain couples TRBV5-6 to TRBJ2-5; 8 nucleotides agree with TRBD1. The CDR3 has 17 amino acids. CDR1 is SGHDT, CDR2 YYEEEE, per germline. Trimming took 4 bases from V and 5 from J; bases not matched to a gene: 16. DNA of the CDR3: TGTGCCAGCAGCGATGGGGCGAGTAGGACAGGGTTGGAGACCCAGTACTTC. This sequence encodes CASSDGASRTGLETQYF.

This clone was observed once. The gene calls are TRBV12-5 and TRBJ1-1; unclear D gene. Deletions cut 5 bases from V and 1 base from J, with 17 bases between. Germline CDR1 LGHNT, CDR2 FRNRAP. The CDR3 runs to 16 residues. Written as DNA, the CDR3 is TGTGCTAGTGGTGAGGGCTCTCGCCGAAGGAACACTGAAGCTTTCTTT. Translation: CASGEGSRRRNTEAFF.

The V and J genes are TRBV18 and TRBJ2-3; no definite D call. CDR1 KGHSH and CDR2 LQKENI come from the germline V gene. The length of the CDR3 is 15 residues. V lost 6 bases and J 4 bases, leaving 17 bases between the germline ends. CDR3 coding DNA: TGTGCCAGCTCCCCGGCCCAGAAAAGGGCAGATACGCAGTATTTT. This codes for CASSPAQKRADTQYF.

The rearrangement uses TRBV5-5 and TRBJ2-2, with TRBD1 matching over 7 bases. V was pared by 0 bases and J by 0 bases, with 5 bases of the junction left unmatched. CDR3 length: 17 residues. Germline V gene data show CDR1 as SGHKS and CDR2 as YYEKEE (reference sequence). The CDR3 sequence is CASSLVYRGSNTGELFF. Written as DNA, the CDR3 is TGTGCCAGCAGCTTGGTCTACAGGGGTTCGAACACCGGGGAGCTGTTTTTT.

The V call is TRBV7-8, the J call TRBJ2-1, with 9 positions matching TRBD1. The CDR3 totals 15 residues. Germline CDR1 and CDR2: SGHVS and FQNEAQ. V shed 5 bases, J shed 4 bases, and the junction held 6 bases outside the gene matches. CDR3 protein: CASSPRQGVYNEQFF. As DNA, the CDR3 is TGTGCCAGCAGCCCCCGACAGGGGGTTTACAATGAGCAGTTCTTC.

The rearrangement joins TRBV5-4 to TRBJ2-5; D call uncertain. CDR1 and CDR2 from the germline V gene are SGHNT and YYREEE (reference sequence). Trimming took 2 bases from V and 1 from J, leaving 9 bases between them. The CDR3 runs 14 residues. CDR3 protein: CASSFDRLQETQYF. CDR3 sequence (DNA): TGTGCCAGCAGCTTTGACCGCCTCCAAGAGACCCAGTACTTC.

The rearrangement links TRBV14 to TRBJ2-1; TRBD2 agrees at 7 bases. J was trimmed by 8 bases and V by 1 base; bases with no gene match: 17. This CDR3 comprises 18 residues. The V gene's germline CDR1 is SGHDN and CDR2 FVKESK. The CDR3, as DNA: TGTGCCAGCAGCCAAGTGGTGTCCCGGGGGAGACTAGCCTATGAGCAGTTCTTC. Its translation: CASSQVVSRGRLAYEQFF.

V is TRBV5-1 and J is TRBJ2-2; D may be TRBD2 (7 bases). V lost 0 bases, J lost 1 base, and 25 bases lay in between. CDR1 and CDR2 (germline): SGHRS, YFSETQ. The CDR3 extends over 21 amino acids. The CDR3 coding sequence is TGCGCCAGCAGCTTGGTTGCAAGTCAGGCTTTGCGGGGGCGGAACACCGGGGAGCTGTTTTTT. This gives the protein CASSLVASQALRGRNTGELFF.

This clone was picked up one time. This rearrangement joins TRBV6-5 to TRBJ1-1; 9 bases are a match to TRBD1. Per the germline V gene, CDR1 is MNHEY and CDR2 is SVGAGI. The V and J ends lost 0 bases and 4 bases, in that order; junction bases with no gene match: 3. This CDR3 contains 15 residues. The CDR3 spells CASSYSGQGSTEAFF. The CDR3 region has the DNA TGTGCCAGCAGTTACTCGGGACAGGGAAGCACTGAAGCTTTCTTT.

This clone showed up just a few times. The gene calls are TRBV20-1 and TRBJ2-7; D is unresolved. The V gene's germline CDR1 is DFQATT and CDR2 SNEGSKA (reference sequence). Trimming stripped 3 bases from V and 6 bases from J, with 9 bases between. This CDR3 has 11 amino acids. CDR3 sequence: CSASRQREQYF. The CDR3 DNA reads as TGCAGTGCTAGTCGGCAGCGCGAGCAGTACTTC.

This clone was detected only a few times. J is TRBJ2-1 and V is TRBV18, with TRBD2 matching 8 bases. The junction had 14 bases not matched to a gene; V was cut back by 6 bases and J by 7 bases. Germline CDR1 KGHSH, CDR2 LQKENI. The CDR3 spans 16 residues. CDR3 coding DNA: TGTGCCAGCTCGCCCACTCAAGCGGGGGAGGGAAATGAGCAGTTCTTC. Amino acids: CASSPTQAGEGNEQFF.

The chain uses TRBV2 and TRBJ1-5; 8 nucleotides line up with TRBD1. The germline V gene encodes CDR1 SNHLY and CDR2 FYNNEI. V shed 6 bases, J shed 6 bases, and the junction held 7 bases outside the gene matches. There are 14 residues in the CDR3. The CDR3 DNA reads TGTGCCAGCAGAGCGACAGGGGTGAGTCAGCCCCAGCATTTT. Encoded protein: CASRATGVSQPQHF. The complete variable domain, with remaining parts taken from reference TRBV2 and TRBJ1-5, reads EPEVTQTPSHQVTQMGQEVILRCVPISNHLYFYWYRQILGQKVEFLVSFYNNEISEKSEIFDDQFSVERPDGSNFTLKIRSTKLEDSAMYFCASRATGVSQPQHFGDGTRLSIL.

This clone showed up just once. V is TRBV5-4 and J is TRBJ2-5; TRBD1 is a possible D gene (7 bases). The V and J ends lost 0 bases and 5 bases respectively, with 20 bases between them. There are 17 residues in the CDR3. The germline gives CDR1 SGHNT, CDR2 YYREEE (reference sequence). In nucleotides, the CDR3 is TGTGCCAGCAGCTTGGGGGCGGGACAGCGAAGCGGGGAGACCCAGTACTTC. Residues: CASSLGAGQRSGETQYF.

The chain recombines TRBV27 with TRBJ1-1; a weak D match, TRBD1 (6 bases). The CDR3 runs to 13 residues. Looked up from germline, CDR1 is MNHEY and CDR2 is SMNVEV (reference sequence). Trimming took off 3 bases at V and 4 bases at J, with 9 bases between the two ends. The CDR3 here is CASSFDRFTEAFF. The DNA of the CDR3 is TGTGCCAGCAGTTTCGACAGGTTCACTGAAGCTTTCTTT.

The CDR3 coding sequence is TGTGCCAGCAGCTTAGGTATCTTTGGGACTGAAGCTTTCTTT. This codes for CASSLGIFGTEAFF. This chain connects TRBV7-2 to TRBJ1-1; D not certain. The CDR3 extends over 14 amino acids. V was clipped by 1 base and J by 5 bases, with 11 bases between them. Germline CDR1 and CDR2: SGHTA and FQGNSA. Based on the CDR3 plus reference TRBV7-2 and TRBJ1-1, the full variable domain is GAGVSQSPSNKVTEKGKDVELRCDPISGHTALYWYRQSLGQGLEFLIYFQGNSAPDKSGLPSDRFSAERTGGSVSTLTIQRTQQEDSAVYLCASSLGIFGTEAFFGQGTRLTVV.

The chain carries TRBV7-3 and TRBJ2-5; 8 positions match TRBD1. The length of the CDR3 is 14 residues. Trimming took 2 bases from V and 7 from J; bases not matched to a gene: 6. Germline V CDR1 and CDR2: SGHTA, FQGTGA. CDR3 nucleotide sequence: TGTGCCAGCAGCTTAGGTCAGGGGGCTACGACCCAGTACTTC. Translation: CASSLGQGATTQYF. The full variable domain, in which reference TRBV7-3 and TRBJ2-5 provide the parts outside the CDR3, is GAGVSQTPSNKVTEKGKYVELRCDPISGHTALYWYRQSLGQGPEFLIYFQGTGAADDSGLPNDRFFAVRPEGSVSTLKIQRTERGDSAVYLCASSLGQGATTQYFGPGTRLLVL.

The rearrangement links TRBV11-2 to TRBJ1-1, with D hard to call. Trimming pared 1 base from V and 4 bases from J, leaving 10 bases between. Germline values: CDR1 SGHAT, CDR2 FQNNGV. CDR3 length: 14 amino acids. The CDR3 loop reads CASSLGGFSTEAFF. The CDR3 bases are TGTGCCAGCAGCTTAGGGGGTTTCAGCACTGAAGCTTTCTTT.

The chain uses TRBV19 and TRBJ1-5; no firm D call. Germline V CDR1 and CDR2: LNHDA, SQIVND (reference sequence). The CDR3 loop spans 15 amino acids. Trimming took off 5 bases at V and 0 bases at J, with 11 bases between the two ends. CDR3 in amino acids: CASSLSGFSNQPQHF. The CDR3 region has the DNA TGTGCCAGTAGTTTATCAGGATTTAGCAATCAGCCCCAGCATTTT.

J is TRBJ2-1 and V is TRBV11-2, with 9 bases aligning to TRBD2. Germline trimming cut 5 bases from V and 9 bases from J; bases unmatched to any gene: 14. The CDR3 length is 16 residues. Germline lookup yields CDR1 SGHAT and CDR2 FQNNGV. As DNA, the CDR3 is TGTGCCAGCAGCCCAGGAGGGACTAGCATTTTACGTGAGCAGTTCTTC. As protein: CASSPGGTSILREQFF.

The chain combines TRBV4-3 with TRBJ2-7, with 11 bases that match TRBD2. This CDR3 is built from 16 residues. V shed 5 bases and J 4 bases; nucleotides not matched to a gene: 10. The germline V gene has CDR1 LGHNA and CDR2 YSLEER. In DNA form, the CDR3 reads TGCGCCAGCAGCTCCGACGGGACTAGCGGATTTTACGAGCAGTACTTC. As protein: CASSSDGTSGFYEQYF.

This chain's CDR3 is CASSSQRGAYEQYF. The CDR3, as DNA: TGTGCCAGCAGTTCGCAGCGGGGGGCCTACGAGCAGTACTTC. The chain links TRBV28 to TRBJ2-7; 9 bases align to TRBD2. V was pared by 4 bases and J by 2 bases, with 3 bases of the junction left unmatched. From germline, CDR1 is MDHEN and CDR2 SYDVKM. The CDR3 loop spans 14 amino acids. The full variable domain, in which reference TRBV28 and TRBJ2-7 provide the parts outside the CDR3, is DVKVTQSSRYLVKRTGEKVFLECVQDMDHENMFWYRQDPGLGLRLIYFSYDVKMKEKGDIPEGYSVSREKKERFSLILESASTNQTSMYLCASSSQRGAYEQYFGPGTRLTVT.

V and J are TRBV28 and TRBJ1-6; D is undetermined. CDR3 length: 15 amino acids. Trimming removed 3 bases from V and 5 bases from J, with 11 bases in between. Germline V gene lookup returns CDR1 MDHEN and CDR2 SYDVKM. CDR3 sequence: CASSFGQVNNSPLHF. Here the CDR3 DNA reads TGTGCCAGCAGTTTTGGTCAGGTGAATAATTCACCCCTCCACTTT.

The chain has TRBV7-2 and TRBJ2-1; no clear D gene. CDR3 size: 11 residues. The ends were cut back, 0 bases at V and 9 bases at J, with 3 bases in the middle. Germline CDR1 reads SGHTA; CDR2 reads FQGNSA. CDR3 DNA sequence: TGTGCCAGCAGCTTAGCTATTGAGCAGTTCTTC. Its translation is CASSLAIEQFF.

V and J are TRBV7-7 and TRBJ2-5; D is perhaps TRBD2 (5 bases). Trimming shortened V by 0 bases and J by 3 bases, and 11 bases separated the two germline ends. CDR3 length: 15 amino acids. Germline CDR1 and CDR2: SSHAT and FNYEAQ (reference sequence). The CDR3 sequence: CASSLARVGEETQYF. As DNA, the CDR3 is TGTGCCAGCAGCTTAGCGCGGGTCGGGGAAGAGACCCAGTACTTC.

In its sample, this clone was seen a few times. The chain recombines TRBV28 with TRBJ2-5; the D gene is possibly TRBD2 (6 bases). Per the germline V gene, CDR1 is MDHEN and CDR2 is SYDVKM. V was clipped by 6 bases and J by 5 bases, with 22 bases between them. The length of the CDR3 is 16 residues. For the CDR3, the DNA is TGTGCCAGCAGCCAAAAGTATATACTAGCCCTCGAGACCCAGTACTTC. Amino acid sequence: CASSQKYILALETQYF.